These 27 T cell receptor beta chains share one sample of origin, sequenced in a study of OX40 agonist ivuxolimab in advanced cancers. Produced via immunoSEQ multiplex PCR; TCRdb's table is partial and in-frame only. Of approximately 15,000 clones listed, 87% are singletons. Sequences were derived from CD4+ or CD8+ T cells sorted from blood, sampled in a trial of the OX40 agonist ivuxolimab. These receptor sequences come from an adult with an advanced solid tumor such as melanoma, head and neck, liver or kidney cancer.

V and J are TRBV4-3 and TRBJ2-4; D gene unclear. Trimming shortened V by 0 bases and J by 2 bases, and 11 bases separated the two germline ends. CDR1 is LGHNA and CDR2 is YSLEER in the germline V gene. The CDR3 is made up of 16 amino acids. The CDR3 spells CASSQDWQYPKNIQYF. DNA of the CDR3: TGCGCCAGCAGCCAAGATTGGCAGTACCCCAAAAACATTCAGTACTTC.

This clone was seen a single time. The V and J genes are TRBV15 and TRBJ2-7, with 9 bases aligning to TRBD1. V gave up 3 bases and J gave up 5 bases; unmatched junction bases: 5. The CDR3 totals 14 residues. The germline V gene encodes CDR1 LNHNV and CDR2 YYDKDF (reference sequence). The DNA for the CDR3 is TGTGCCACCAGCAGGGGACAGGGTCGTAACGAGCAGTACTTC. This codes for CATSRGQGRNEQYF.

The CDR3: CASSLTGTVQDTQYF. The DNA of the CDR3 is TGTGCCAGCAGCTTAACTGGGACAGTTCAAGATACGCAGTATTTT. The genes are TRBV11-1 and TRBJ2-3; 7 bases line up with TRBD1. V was pared by 2 bases and J by 5 bases, with 7 bases of the junction left unmatched. The CDR3 contains 15 residues. In germline, CDR1 is SGHAT, CDR2 FQDESV (reference sequence).

This clone was counted once. The chain carries TRBV27 and TRBJ1-3, with TRBD1 matching 7 bases. The CDR3 totals 15 residues. The J segment lost 0 bases and the V segment lost 8 bases, leaving 7 bases of the junction unmatched. CDR1 MNHEY and CDR2 SMNVEV come from the germline V gene (reference sequence). The CDR3, as DNA: TGTGCCAGCGGACCGACAGGGACCTCTGGAAACACCATATATTTT. It codes for CASGPTGTSGNTIYF.

The V and J genes are TRBV9 and TRBJ2-6; D remains ambiguous. From germline, CDR1 is SGDLS and CDR2 YYNGEE. Between the trimmed V and J ends, which lost 3 bases and 0 bases, there was a span of 4 bases. This CDR3 spans 14 amino acids. This CDR3 is CASSGFSGANVLTF. The CDR3 bases are TGTGCCAGCAGCGGGTTCTCTGGGGCCAACGTCCTGACTTTC.

This clone came up a few times. V and J are TRBV6-1 and TRBJ2-5; 9 bases are shared with TRBD2. Germline V CDR1 and CDR2: MNHNS, SASEGT. After removal of 5 bases from V and 5 bases from J, the junction contained 9 bases not matched to a gene. The CDR3 sequence is 15 residues long. CDR3: CASSLGSGGPETQYF. The CDR3 DNA reads as TGTGCCAGCAGTTTAGGGAGCGGGGGGCCGGAGACCCAGTACTTC.

The chain uses TRBV6-5 and TRBJ2-5; D gene ambiguous. The CDR3 has 12 residues. The ends were cut back, 8 bases at V and 5 bases at J, with 12 bases in the middle. Germline CDR1 is MNHEY and CDR2 is SVGAGI. CDR3 nucleotide sequence: TGTGCCAGCCTCCTAACCCCGGAGACCCAGTACTTC. Translating it yields CASLLTPETQYF.

This clone has just one count. V and J are TRBV9 and TRBJ1-3; 8 bases agree with TRBD1. CDR3 length: 16 amino acids. V was clipped by 6 bases and J by 0 bases; unmatched bases: 8. Germline V gene lookup returns CDR1 SGDLS and CDR2 YYNGEE. The CDR3 region is CASNPTDRVSGNTIYF. Here the CDR3 DNA reads TGTGCCAGCAACCCAACGGACAGGGTCTCTGGAAACACCATATATTTT.

V is TRBV7-8 and J is TRBJ1-2; no clear D. Looked up from germline, CDR1 is SGHVS and CDR2 is FQNEAQ. The CDR3 is 15 residues long. V was cut by 1 base and J by 12 bases, with 21 bases left in between. In nucleotides, the CDR3 is TGTGCCAGCAGCTTAGAGCTCGGTGTAGCTATGGAAAACACCTTC. It yields the protein CASSLELGVAMENTF.

This chain joins TRBV27 and TRBJ2-3; 11 bases are a match to TRBD1. This CDR3 region has 16 residues. Looked up from germline, CDR1 is MNHEY and CDR2 is SMNVEV (reference sequence). The ends lost 4 bases at V and 2 bases at J; junction bases unmatched: 5. CDR3 protein: CASSSGQGVYTDTQYF. The DNA of the CDR3 is TGTGCCAGCAGTTCGGGACAGGGGGTTTACACAGATACGCAGTATTTT.

This chain connects TRBV6-4 to TRBJ2-3; a possible D gene is TRBD2 (5 bases). The CDR3 extends over 14 amino acids. Germline V lookup: CDR1 MRHNA, CDR2 SNTAGT. Trimming pared 6 bases from V and 4 bases from J, leaving 14 bases between. The CDR3 nucleotides read TGTGCCAGCAGCGAAGAGGGAGAGGCAGATACGCAGTATTTT. Its protein product is CASSEEGEADTQYF.

On this clone itself: The junction does not match germline at one end; this may be a read error. The V gene is TRBV6-5, the J gene TRBJ2-1, with 12 bases lining up with TRBD2. Looked up from germline, CDR1 is MNHEY and CDR2 is SVGAGI. This CDR3 has 13 amino acids. CDR3 residues: CTSGRSSYNEQFF. The DNA of the CDR3 is TGCACTAGCGGGAGGAGCTCCTACAATGAGCAGTTCTTC.

This chain joins TRBV30 and TRBJ2-5; 7 nucleotides agree with TRBD1. CDR1 is GTSNPN, CDR2 SVGIG, per germline (reference sequence). This CDR3 region has 13 residues. V was clipped by 4 bases and J by 3 bases; unmatched bases: 5. The DNA for the CDR3 is TGTGCCTGGAATCCCGGGACAGAAGAGACCCAGTACTTC. Its translation is CAWNPGTEETQYF.

The CDR3 here is CAWSGTDNTGELFF. For the CDR3, the DNA is TGTGCCTGGAGCGGGACGGACAACACCGGGGAGCTGTTTTTT. The chain employs TRBV30 and TRBJ2-2, with D perhaps assigned TRBD1 or TRBD2 (5 bases each). CDR1 is GTSNPN, CDR2 SVGIG, per germline (reference sequence). V shed 3 bases and J shed 2 bases, with 10 bases lying between them. The CDR3 runs 14 residues.

The rearrangement uses TRBV7-9 and TRBJ2-7, with D unclear. With 1 base removed from V and 0 bases from J, the gap between germline ends came to 7 bases. Germline V CDR1 and CDR2: SEHNR, FQNEAQ (reference sequence). This CDR3 comprises 14 residues. CDR3 in amino acids: CASSLGAFSYEQYF. The CDR3, as DNA: TGTGCCAGCAGCTTAGGAGCATTCTCCTACGAGCAGTACTTC.

J is TRBJ1-1 and V is TRBV7-9, with D tentatively TRBD1 (6 bases). The germline V gene encodes CDR1 SEHNR and CDR2 FQNEAQ (reference sequence). The V end lost 4 bases, the J end lost 4 bases, and 13 bases lay between the germline ends. The CDR3 has 14 residues. This CDR3 is CASSYTGMGTEAFF. The DNA for the CDR3 is TGTGCCAGCAGCTATACAGGGATGGGCACTGAAGCTTTCTTT.

V gene TRBV7-9 combines with J gene TRBJ2-3; D is unresolved. The CDR3 runs to 14 residues. V was clipped by 10 bases and J by 4 bases, with 18 bases between them. Germline V gene sequence: CDR1 SEHNR, CDR2 FQNEAQ (reference sequence). CDR3 DNA: TGTGCCACCCCTCCCCCCGGGCGCGCAGATACGCAGTATTTT. It translates to CATPPPGRADTQYF.

The chain links TRBV7-7 to TRBJ2-1, with D perhaps matching TRBD2 (6 bases). The V and J ends lost 1 base and 2 bases respectively, with 9 bases between them. Germline CDR1 and CDR2: SSHAT and FNYEAQ (reference sequence). The CDR3 sequence is 15 residues long. CDR3 residues: CASSLEEGAYNEQFF. For the CDR3, the DNA is TGTGCCAGCAGCTTAGAGGAGGGCGCCTACAATGAGCAGTTCTTC. The complete variable domain, with remaining parts taken from reference TRBV7-7 and TRBJ2-1, reads GAGVSQSPRYKVTKRGQDVTLRCDPISSHATLYWYQQALGQGPEFLTYFNYEAQPDKSGLPSDRFSAERPEGSISTLTIQRTEQRDSAMYRCASSLEEGAYNEQFFGPGTRLTVL.

The gene calls are TRBV27 and TRBJ2-3; no reliable D call. Between the trimmed V and J ends, which lost 6 bases and 1 base, there was a span of 17 bases. This CDR3 spans 16 amino acids. CDR1 and CDR2 (germline): MNHEY, SMNVEV (reference sequence). The CDR3, as DNA: TGTGCCAGCAGCCCGGGTCCCCCGGACGGCACAGATACGCAGTATTTT. Amino acids: CASSPGPPDGTDTQYF.

There are a few counts of this clone. Other DNA sequences in this sample translate to the same CDR3. The chain has TRBV6-5 and TRBJ2-5; D gene unclear. This CDR3 comprises 12 residues. Germline assignment: CDR1 MNHEY and CDR2 SVGAGI. V was clipped by 0 bases and J by 5 bases, with 4 bases between them. This chain's CDR3 is CASSYSGETQYF. As DNA, the CDR3 is TGTGCCAGCAGTTACTCCGGGGAGACCCAGTACTTC.

This clone was counted between two and nine times. The chain uses TRBV27 and TRBJ2-7; D is possibly TRBD1 (5 bases). Per the germline V gene, CDR1 is MNHEY and CDR2 is SMNVEV (reference sequence). V lost 2 bases, J lost 3 bases, and 14 bases lay in between. The CDR3 spans 15 residues. The CDR3 is CASSLRAGRGYEQYF. The DNA for the CDR3 is TGTGCCAGCAGTTTAAGGGCAGGGCGTGGCTACGAGCAGTACTTC.

The V gene is TRBV7-9, the J gene TRBJ2-3; D call uncertain. V was clipped by 3 bases and J by 2 bases, with 3 bases between them. The CDR3 extends over 12 amino acids. Germline V CDR1 and CDR2: SEHNR, FQNEAQ (reference sequence). CDR3 in DNA: TGTGCCAGCAGCTTCTTCACAGATACGCAGTATTTT. Translating gives CASSFFTDTQYF.

The CDR3 bases are TGTGCCAGCAGCTTGGGGACTACCTACGAGCAGTACTTC. It codes for CASSLGTTYEQYF. The chain has TRBV11-3 and TRBJ2-7; 7 nucleotides line up with TRBD2. J gave up 2 bases and V 3 bases, and 1 base lay outside the gene matches. From germline, CDR1 is SGHNT and CDR2 YENEEA. The CDR3 consists of 13 residues.

CDR3 protein: CAWSFILSYEQYF. For the CDR3, the DNA is TGTGCCTGGAGTTTTATCCTCTCCTACGAGCAGTACTTC. This chain uses TRBV30 with TRBJ2-7; D ambiguous. The germline V gene encodes CDR1 GTSNPN and CDR2 SVGIG (reference sequence). The length of the CDR3 is 13 residues. The germline V and J ends were trimmed by 2 bases and 0 bases, with 8 bases remaining between them.

The chain employs TRBV7-8 and TRBJ2-1; D not resolved. The CDR3 length is 15 residues. V dropped 5 bases and J dropped 0 bases, with 11 bases sitting between them. CDR1 SGHVS and CDR2 FQNEAQ come from the germline V gene. The DNA of the CDR3 is TGTGCCAGCAGCGCCACAGTCATCTCCTACAATGAGCAGTTCTTC. It codes for CASSATVISYNEQFF.

The CDR3 nucleotides are TGTGCCGGGCAGGCCAATTCGCTAGGGAACACCATATATTTT. Translating gives CAGQANSLGNTIYF. The chain employs TRBV30 and TRBJ1-3, with D hard to call. V shed 8 bases and J shed 7 bases, with 21 bases lying between them. This CDR3 has 14 residues. CDR1 and CDR2 (germline): GTSNPN, SVGIG (reference sequence).

The V gene is TRBV5-6, the J gene TRBJ1-2; the D gene is possibly TRBD1 (5 bases). The germline gives CDR1 SGHDT, CDR2 YYEEEE. This CDR3 has 17 amino acids. The germline V and J ends were trimmed by 4 bases and 6 bases, with 25 bases remaining between them. The CDR3 region has the DNA TGTGCCAGCAGCGTAGACAGAGGGTGGGAATACTTCGATGGCTACACCTTC. Encoded protein: CASSVDRGWEYFDGYTF.